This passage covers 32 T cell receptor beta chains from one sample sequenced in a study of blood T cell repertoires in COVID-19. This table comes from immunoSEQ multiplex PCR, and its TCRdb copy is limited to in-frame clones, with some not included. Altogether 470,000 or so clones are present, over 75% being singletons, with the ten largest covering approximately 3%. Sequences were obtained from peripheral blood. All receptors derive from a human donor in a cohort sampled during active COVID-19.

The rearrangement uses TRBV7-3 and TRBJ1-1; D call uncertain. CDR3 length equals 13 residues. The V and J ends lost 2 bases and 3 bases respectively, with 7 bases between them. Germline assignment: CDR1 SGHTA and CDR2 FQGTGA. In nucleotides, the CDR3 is TGTGCCAGCAGCTTATCGGCGGACACTGAAGCTTTCTTT. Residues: CASSLSADTEAFF.

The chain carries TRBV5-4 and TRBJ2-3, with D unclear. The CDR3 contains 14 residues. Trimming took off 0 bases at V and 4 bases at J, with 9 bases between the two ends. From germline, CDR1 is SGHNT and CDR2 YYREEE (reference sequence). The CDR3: CASSLATRSDTQYF. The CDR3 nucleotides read TGTGCCAGCAGCTTGGCAACGAGGTCAGATACGCAGTATTTT. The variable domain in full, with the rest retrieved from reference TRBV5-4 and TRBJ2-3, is ETGVTQSPTHLIKTRGQQVTLRCSSQSGHNTVSWYQQALGQGPQFIFQYYREEENGRGNFPPRFSGLQFPNYSSELNVNALELDDSALYLCASSLATRSDTQYFGPGTRLTVL.

In DNA, the CDR3 is TGTGCCAGCAGCTTAACAGCGGGAGGAATGGAGACCCAGTACTTC. This encodes CASSLTAGGMETQYF. The chain recombines TRBV7-3 with TRBJ2-5; 9 nucleotides match TRBD2. J gave up 5 bases and V 0 bases, and 4 bases lay outside the gene matches. Germline loops: CDR1 SGHTA, CDR2 FQGTGA. This CDR3 contains 15 residues.

In DNA, the CDR3 is TGTGCCAGCAGCTGGCCCACACACACTGAAGCTTTCTTT. Residues: CASSWPTHTEAFF. The chain uses TRBV5-6 and TRBJ1-1; D call uncertain. V shed 3 bases and J shed 3 bases, with 9 bases lying between them. CDR1 is SGHDT and CDR2 is YYEEEE in the germline V gene. This CDR3 is 13 amino acids long.

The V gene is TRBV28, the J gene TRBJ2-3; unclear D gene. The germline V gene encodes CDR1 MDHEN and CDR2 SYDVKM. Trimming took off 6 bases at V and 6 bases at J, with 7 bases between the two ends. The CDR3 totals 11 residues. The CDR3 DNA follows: TGTGCCAGCAGGAGGAGCGATACGCAGTATTTT. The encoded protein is CASRRSDTQYF.

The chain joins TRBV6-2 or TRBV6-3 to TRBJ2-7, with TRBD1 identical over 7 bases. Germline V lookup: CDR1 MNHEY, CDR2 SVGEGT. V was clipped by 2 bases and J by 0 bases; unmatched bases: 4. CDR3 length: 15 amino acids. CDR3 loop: CASSYRGQASYEQYF. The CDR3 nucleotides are TGTGCCAGCAGTTACCGCGGACAGGCCTCCTACGAGCAGTACTTC.

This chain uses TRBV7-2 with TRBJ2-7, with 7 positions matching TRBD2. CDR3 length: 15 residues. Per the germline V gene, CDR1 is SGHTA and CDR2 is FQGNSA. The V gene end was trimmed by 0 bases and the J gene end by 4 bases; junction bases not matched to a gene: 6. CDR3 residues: CASSLAGGRQYEQYF. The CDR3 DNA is TGTGCCAGCAGCTTAGCGGGAGGGCGACAATACGAGCAGTACTTC.

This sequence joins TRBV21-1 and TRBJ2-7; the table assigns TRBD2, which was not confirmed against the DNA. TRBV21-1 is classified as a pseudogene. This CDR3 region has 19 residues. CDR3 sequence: CASSKKGAGLKETSYEQYF. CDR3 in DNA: TGTGCCAGCAGCAAAAAAGGGGCGGGACTCAAAGAAACGTCCTACGAGCAGTACTTC.

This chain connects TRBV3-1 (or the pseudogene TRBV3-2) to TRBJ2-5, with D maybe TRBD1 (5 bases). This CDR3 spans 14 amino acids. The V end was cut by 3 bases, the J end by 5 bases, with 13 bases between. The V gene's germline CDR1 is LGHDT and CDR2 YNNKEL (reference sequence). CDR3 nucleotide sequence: TGTGCCAGCAGCCACGGAGTACCAGGGGAGACCCAGTACTTC. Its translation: CASSHGVPGETQYF.

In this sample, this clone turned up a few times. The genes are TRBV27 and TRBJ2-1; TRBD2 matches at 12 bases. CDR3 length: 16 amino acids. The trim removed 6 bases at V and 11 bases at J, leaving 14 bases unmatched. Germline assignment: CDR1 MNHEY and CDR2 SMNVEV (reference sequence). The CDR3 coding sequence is TGTGCCAGCAGGAGAATTACGGGACTAGCGGGCGATAAGCAGTTCTTC. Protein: CASRRITGLAGDKQFF.

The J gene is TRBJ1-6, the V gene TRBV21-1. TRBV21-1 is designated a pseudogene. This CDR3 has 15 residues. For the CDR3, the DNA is TGTGCCAGCACCTATATTATAGGGAGGAGGTCACCCCTCCACTTT. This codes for CASTYIIGRRSPLHF.

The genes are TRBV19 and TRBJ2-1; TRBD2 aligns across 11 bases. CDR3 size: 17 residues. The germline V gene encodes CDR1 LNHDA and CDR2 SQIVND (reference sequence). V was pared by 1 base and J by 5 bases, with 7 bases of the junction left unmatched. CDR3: CASSIGLAGRVDNEQFF. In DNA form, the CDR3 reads TGTGCCAGTAGTATAGGACTAGCGGGACGAGTGGACAATGAGCAGTTCTTC.

The CDR3 DNA reads TGTGCCAGCAGCATCGCCTCGCGGGTGCTACATAGTCAGCCCCAGCATTTT. Protein: CASSIASRVLHSQPQHF. This chain connects TRBV6-2 or TRBV6-3 to TRBJ1-5, with D hard to call. Germline lookup yields CDR1 MNHEY and CDR2 SVGEGT. This CDR3 comprises 17 residues. Trimming stripped 6 bases from V and 6 bases from J, with 24 bases between.

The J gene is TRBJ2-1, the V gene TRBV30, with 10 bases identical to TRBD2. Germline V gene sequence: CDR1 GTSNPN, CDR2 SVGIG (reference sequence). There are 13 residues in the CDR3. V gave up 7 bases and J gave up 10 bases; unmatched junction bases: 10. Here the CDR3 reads CASGVAGGGEQFF. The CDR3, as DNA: TGTGCCTCCGGCGTAGCGGGAGGTGGCGAGCAGTTCTTC.

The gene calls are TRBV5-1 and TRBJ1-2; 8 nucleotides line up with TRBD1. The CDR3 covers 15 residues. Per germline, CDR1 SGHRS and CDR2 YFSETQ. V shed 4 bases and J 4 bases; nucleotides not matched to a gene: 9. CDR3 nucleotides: TGCGCCAGCAGCCTAGACAGGGGATTGGGCTATGGCTACACCTTC. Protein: CASSLDRGLGYGYTF.

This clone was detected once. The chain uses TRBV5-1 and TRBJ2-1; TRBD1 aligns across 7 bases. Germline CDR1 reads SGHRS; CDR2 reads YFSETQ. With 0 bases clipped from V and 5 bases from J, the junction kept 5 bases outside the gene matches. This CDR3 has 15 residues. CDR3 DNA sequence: TGCGCCAGCAGCTTGGTGGTGACAGGGAACAATGAGCAGTTCTTC. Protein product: CASSLVVTGNNEQFF.

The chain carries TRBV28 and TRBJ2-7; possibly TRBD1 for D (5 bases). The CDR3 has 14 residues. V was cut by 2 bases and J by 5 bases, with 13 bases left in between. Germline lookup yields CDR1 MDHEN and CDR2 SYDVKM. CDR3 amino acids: CASSLVPGRHEQYF. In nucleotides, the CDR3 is TGTGCCAGCAGTTTAGTACCAGGGCGCCACGAGCAGTACTTC.

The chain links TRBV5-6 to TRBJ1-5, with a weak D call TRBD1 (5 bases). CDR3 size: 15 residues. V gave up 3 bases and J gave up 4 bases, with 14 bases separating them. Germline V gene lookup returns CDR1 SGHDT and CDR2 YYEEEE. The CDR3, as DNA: TGTGCCAGCAGCTCCTGGTCGGGGGGTAATCAGCCCCAGCATTTT. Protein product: CASSSWSGGNQPQHF.

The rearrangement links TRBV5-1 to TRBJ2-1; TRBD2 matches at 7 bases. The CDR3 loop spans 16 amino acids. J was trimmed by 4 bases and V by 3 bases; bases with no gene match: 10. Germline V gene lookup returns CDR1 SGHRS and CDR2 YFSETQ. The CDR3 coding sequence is TGCGCCAGCAGCTCGTTAAGCGGGGTGGGGTACAATGAGCAGTTCTTC. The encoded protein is CASSSLSGVGYNEQFF.

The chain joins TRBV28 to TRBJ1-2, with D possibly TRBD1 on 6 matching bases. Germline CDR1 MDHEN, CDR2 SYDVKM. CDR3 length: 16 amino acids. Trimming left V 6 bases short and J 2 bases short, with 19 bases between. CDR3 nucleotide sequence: TGTGCCAGCAGCCCCGACAGGAGGGAGGGGAACTATGGCTACACCTTC. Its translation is CASSPDRREGNYGYTF.

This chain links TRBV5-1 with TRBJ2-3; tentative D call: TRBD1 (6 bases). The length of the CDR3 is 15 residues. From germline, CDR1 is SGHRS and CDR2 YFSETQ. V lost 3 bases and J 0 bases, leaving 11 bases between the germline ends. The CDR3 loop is CASSSWTASTDTQYF. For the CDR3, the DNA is TGCGCCAGCAGCTCCTGGACAGCTAGCACAGATACGCAGTATTTT.

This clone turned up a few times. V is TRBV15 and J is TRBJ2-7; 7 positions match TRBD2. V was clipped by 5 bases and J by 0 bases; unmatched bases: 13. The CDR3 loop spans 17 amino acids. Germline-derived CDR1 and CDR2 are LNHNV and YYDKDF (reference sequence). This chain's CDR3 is CATSGRGVASVSYEQYF. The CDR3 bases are TGTGCCACCAGCGGGAGGGGTGTGGCCAGCGTCTCCTACGAGCAGTACTTC.

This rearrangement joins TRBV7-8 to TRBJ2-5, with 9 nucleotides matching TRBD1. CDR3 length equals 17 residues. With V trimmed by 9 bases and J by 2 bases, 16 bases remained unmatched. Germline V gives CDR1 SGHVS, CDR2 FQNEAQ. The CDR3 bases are TGTGCCAGTTACCGGGACAGGGCGTTGACTTTGCAAGAGACCCAGTACTTC. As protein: CASYRDRALTLQETQYF. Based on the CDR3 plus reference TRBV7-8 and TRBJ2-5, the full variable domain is GAGVSQSPRYKVAKRGQDVALRCDPISGHVSLFWYQQALGQGPEFLTYFQNEAQLDKSGLPSDRFFAERPEGSVSTLKIQRTQQEDSAVYLCASYRDRALTLQETQYFGPGTRLLVL.

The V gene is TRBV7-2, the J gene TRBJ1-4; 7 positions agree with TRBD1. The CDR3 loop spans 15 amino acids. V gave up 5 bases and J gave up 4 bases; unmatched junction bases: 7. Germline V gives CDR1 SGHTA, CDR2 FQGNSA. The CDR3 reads CASSLLTGLNEKLFF. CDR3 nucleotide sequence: TGTGCCAGCAGCCTATTGACAGGGCTTAATGAAAAACTGTTTTTT.

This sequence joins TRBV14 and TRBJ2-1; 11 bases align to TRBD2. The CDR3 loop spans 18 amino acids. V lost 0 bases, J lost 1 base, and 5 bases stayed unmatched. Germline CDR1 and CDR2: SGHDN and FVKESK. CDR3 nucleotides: TGTGCCAGCAGCCAAGACAGGACTAGCGGGTTTTCCTACAATGAGCAGTTCTTC. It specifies CASSQDRTSGFSYNEQFF.

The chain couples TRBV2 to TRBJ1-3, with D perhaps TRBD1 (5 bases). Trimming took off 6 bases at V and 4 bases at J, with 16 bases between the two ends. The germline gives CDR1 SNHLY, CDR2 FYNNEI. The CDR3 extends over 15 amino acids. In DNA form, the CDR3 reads TGTGCCAGCAGCCTACCCGGGGGAAACGGAAACACCATATATTTT. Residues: CASSLPGGNGNTIYF.

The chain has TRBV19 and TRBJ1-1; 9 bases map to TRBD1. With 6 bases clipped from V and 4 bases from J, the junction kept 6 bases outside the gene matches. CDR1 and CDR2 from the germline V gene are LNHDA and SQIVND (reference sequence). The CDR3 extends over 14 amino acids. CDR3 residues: CASSRDRDATEAFF. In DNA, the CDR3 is TGTGCCAGTAGCCGGGACAGGGATGCCACTGAAGCTTTCTTT.

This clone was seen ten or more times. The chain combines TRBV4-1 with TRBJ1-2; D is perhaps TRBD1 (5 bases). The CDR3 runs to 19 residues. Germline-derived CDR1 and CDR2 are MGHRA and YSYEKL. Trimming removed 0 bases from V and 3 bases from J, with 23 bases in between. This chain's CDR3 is CASSQDMLGSSIRDYGYTF. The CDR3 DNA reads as TGCGCCAGCAGCCAAGATATGCTCGGATCGTCAATCAGGGACTATGGCTACACCTTC.

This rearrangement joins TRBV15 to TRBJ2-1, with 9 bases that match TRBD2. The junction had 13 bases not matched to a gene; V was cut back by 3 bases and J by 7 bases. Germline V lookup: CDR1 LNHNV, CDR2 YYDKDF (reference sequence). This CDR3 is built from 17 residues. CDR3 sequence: CATSSTKLAGMGNEQFF. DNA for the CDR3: TGTGCCACCAGCAGTACAAAGCTAGCGGGAATGGGGAATGAGCAGTTCTTC. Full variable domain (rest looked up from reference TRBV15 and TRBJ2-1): DAMVIQNPRYQVTQFGKPVTLSCSQTLNHNVMYWYQQKSSQAPKLLFHYYDKDFNNEADTPDNFQSRRPNTSFCFLDIRSPGLGDTAMYLCATSSTKLAGMGNEQFFGPGTRLTVL.

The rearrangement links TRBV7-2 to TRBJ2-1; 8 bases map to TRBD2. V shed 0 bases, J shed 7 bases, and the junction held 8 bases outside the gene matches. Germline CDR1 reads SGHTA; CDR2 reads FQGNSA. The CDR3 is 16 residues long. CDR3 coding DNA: TGTGCCAGCAGCTTAGCGGTGGCGGGAGGTACTAATGAGCAGTTCTTC. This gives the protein CASSLAVAGGTNEQFF. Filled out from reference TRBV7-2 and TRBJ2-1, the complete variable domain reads GAGVSQSPSNKVTEKGKDVELRCDPISGHTALYWYRQSLGQGLEFLIYFQGNSAPDKSGLPSDRFSAERTGGSVSTLTIQRTQQEDSAVYLCASSLAVAGGTNEQFFGPGTRLTVL.

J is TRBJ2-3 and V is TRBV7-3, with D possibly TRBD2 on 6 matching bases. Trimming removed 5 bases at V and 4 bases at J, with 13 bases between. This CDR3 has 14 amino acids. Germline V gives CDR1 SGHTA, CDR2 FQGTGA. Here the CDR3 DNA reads TGTGCCAGCAGCCCGCCCGGGGGTGCAGATACGCAGTATTTT. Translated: CASSPPGGADTQYF.

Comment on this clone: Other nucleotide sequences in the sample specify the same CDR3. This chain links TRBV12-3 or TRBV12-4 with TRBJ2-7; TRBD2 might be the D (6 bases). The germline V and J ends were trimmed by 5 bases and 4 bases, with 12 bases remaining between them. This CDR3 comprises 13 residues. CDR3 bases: TGTGCCAGCAGTCGAGGGACTCGATACGAGCAGTACTTC. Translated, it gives CASSRGTRYEQYF.